This entry lists 7 T cell receptor beta chains sequenced from one sample in a study of control samples from healthy donors and cancer patients (dated by TCRdb to about 2020). The library was prepared using the immunoSEQ multiplex PCR assay. This immuneACCESS table, as held by TCRdb, lists in-frame sequences with V and J called but not all clones. Of the missing ones, under half trace to an unresolved V gene in checked studies; the others have no known cause. The sample includes over 100,000 clones, with about 90% observed a single time. The ten largest clones add up to approximately 2% of the sample. The specimen sequenced was blood. The receptors were gathered from a woman aged 50 to 60 in good health.

The chain recombines TRBV18 with TRBJ2-7, with 13 nucleotides matching TRBD2. Germline CDR1 KGHSH, CDR2 LQKENI. The CDR3 runs to 15 residues. V shed 4 bases, J shed 3 bases, and the junction held 3 bases outside the gene matches. CDR3 nucleotides: TGTGCCAGCTCACTCGGACTAGCGGGAGACTACGAGCAGTACTTC. It yields the protein CASSLGLAGDYEQYF. Drawing the rest from reference TRBV18 and TRBJ2-7, the complete variable domain is NAGVMQNPRHLVRRRGQEARLRCSPMKGHSHVYWYRQLPEEGLKFMVYLQKENIIDESGMPKERFSAEFPKEGPSILRIQQVVRGDSAAYFCASSLGLAGDYEQYFGPGTRLTVT.

J is TRBJ1-1 and V is TRBV10-2; no clear D gene. CDR3 length equals 15 residues. Per the germline V gene, CDR1 is WSHSY and CDR2 is SAAADI. V lost 1 base to trimming and J lost 3 bases, with 12 bases between them. The CDR3 reads CASSEFDGGYTEAFF. The CDR3 DNA sequence: TGCGCCAGCAGTGAGTTTGACGGTGGATACACTGAAGCTTTCTTT.

The chain couples TRBV9 to TRBJ1-4; D uncertain. V was pared by 4 bases and J by 7 bases, with 14 bases between. The germline CDR1 and CDR2 sequences are SGDLS and YYNGEE. The length of the CDR3 is 14 residues. CDR3 amino acids: CASSPSGVSEKLFF. In nucleotides, the CDR3 is TGTGCCAGCAGCCCCAGCGGGGTTTCTGAAAAACTGTTTTTT.

The chain employs TRBV6-6 and TRBJ2-7; D call uncertain. The CDR3 runs 11 residues. The V gene's germline CDR1 is MNHNY and CDR2 SVGAGI (reference sequence). V was trimmed by 6 bases and J by 5 bases, leaving 8 bases between them. This CDR3 is CASSNMNEQYF. CDR3 sequence (DNA): TGTGCCAGCAGCAACATGAACGAGCAGTACTTC.

This clone was detected once. The chain couples TRBV27 to TRBJ1-2, with 10 bases matching TRBD1. The CDR3 consists of 13 residues. Germline V gene sequence: CDR1 MNHEY, CDR2 SMNVEV (reference sequence). With V trimmed by 6 bases and J by 7 bases, 5 bases remained unmatched. DNA of the CDR3: TGTGCCAGCAGCCGGGACAGGGGAATTGGCTACACCTTC. It yields the protein CASSRDRGIGYTF.

The rearrangement links TRBV28 to TRBJ1-4, with a possible D match to TRBD1 (5 bases). CDR1 MDHEN and CDR2 SYDVKM come from the germline V gene. The germline V and J ends were trimmed by 5 bases and 7 bases, with 14 bases remaining between them. The CDR3 consists of 14 residues. As DNA, the CDR3 is TGTGCCAGCAGTCTTATGGGGGGGGTTGAAAAACTGTTTTTT. Amino acids: CASSLMGGVEKLFF. The full variable domain, completed using reference TRBV28 and TRBJ1-4, is DVKVTQSSRYLVKRTGEKVFLECVQDMDHENMFWYRQDPGLGLRLIYFSYDVKMKEKGDIPEGYSVSREKKERFSLILESASTNQTSMYLCASSLMGGVEKLFFGSGTQLSVL.

V usage is TRBV27 and J usage is TRBJ1-2; 10 bases are a match to TRBD1. Germline CDR1 reads MNHEY; CDR2 reads SMNVEV (reference sequence). CDR3 length: 14 amino acids. J was trimmed by 4 bases and V by 6 bases; bases with no gene match: 5. In DNA form, the CDR3 reads TGTGCCAGCAGAGCCGGGACAGGGGTCTATGGCTACACCTTC. It translates to CASRAGTGVYGYTF.